The TCR beta chain described here comes from a study of blood T cells in healthy people across ages. General study findings and limits: Diversity was estimated from one million T cells, and these estimates were considered underestimates.

PCR was performed a second time for roughly 6 to 12 cycles using a sample-barcoded 5' primer and a J-beta primer mix. Every single cDNA molecule received a tag from a template-switch adaptor with 12 random nucleotides. Each CDR3 protein is one row after TCRdb ran MiXCR on the 5' RACE reads. The data show 1 million or so distinct CDR3 sequences, almost 25% seen once. The ends were cut back, 6 bases at V and 1 base at J, with 3 bases in the middle. Per germline, CDR1 SQVTM and CDR2 ANQGSEA. The CDR3 totals 11 residues. This clonotype turned up a few times. The antigen remains undetermined. The same specimen was also included in a second study, on T cells of mothers and their children.

Sequenced input: blood. The TCR sequence derives from a girl aged 2 to 9 in good health. The chain recombines TRBV29-1 with TRBJ2-2; no clear D. Here the CDR3 reads CSVVNTGELFF. CDR3 sequence (DNA): TGCAGCGTCGTGAACACCGGGGAGCTGTTTTTT.